The 7 T cell receptor beta chains below were found in one sample sequenced in a study of post-analysis software for immune sequencing data. Researchers reported that TCR beta cDNA libraries carried unique molecular identifiers. In TCRdb, the PCR reads were re-called with MiXCR into one record per CDR3 protein. The table shows more than 450,000 distinct CDR3 sequences, with roughly 45% occurring only once. General study findings and limits: Five TRBV segments, TRBV5-6, TRBV5-1 and TRBV20-1 among them, were found more frequent in patients than controls.

No cognate antigen is known for these TCRs. Sequencing was carried out using blood. The receptors stem from a girl aged 5-17 years with multiple sclerosis.

Worth noting for this clonotype: One junction end disagrees with the germline gene, perhaps due to a read error. This chain joins TRBV7-9 and TRBJ1-6; the D is unclear. The CDR3 is 12 amino acids. The V gene's germline CDR1 is SEHNR and CDR2 FQNEAQ (reference sequence). Here the CDR3 DNA reads TGTGCCAGCAGCTTAGAGGATTCACCCCCCCACTTT. Translation: CASSLEDSPPHF.

The chain is built from TRBV6-6 and TRBJ2-7; 11 nucleotides agree with TRBD1. The end of the DNA fits TRBJ2-5 better, so the J call may be wrong. This CDR3 comprises 15 residues. The germline gives CDR1 MNHNY, CDR2 SVGAGI (reference sequence). CDR3: CASSYSGTGGSTQYF. The CDR3 DNA reads TGTGCCAGCAGTTACTCCGGGACAGGGGGATCGACCCAGTACTTC.

Notes on this clonotype: Since a much larger clone is just one base distant, this may be a read error. No conserved phenylalanine or tryptophan is present at the end of the CDR3, so a read error is the likely explanation. CDR3 residues: CSVGYTSYEQYI. The CDR3 nucleotides read TGCAGCGTTGGATATACATCTTACGAGCAGTACATC. The J gene is TRBJ2-5, the V gene TRBV29-1; D is uncertain. With the DNA end fitting TRBJ2-7 better, the J assignment may be wrong. Looked up from germline, CDR1 is SQVTM and CDR2 is ANQGSEA. The CDR3 covers 12 residues.

This clonotype was seen more than once but under ten times. The V call is TRBV30, the J call TRBJ2-1; D gene ambiguous. Germline V gene lookup returns CDR1 GTSNPN and CDR2 SVGIG (reference sequence). The CDR3 contains 12 residues. V gave up 2 bases and J gave up 5 bases, with 7 bases separating them. The DNA of the CDR3 is TGTGCCTGGAGTAATCGAGACAATGAGCAGTTCTTC. Amino acid sequence: CAWSNRDNEQFF.

Only a few counts were recorded for this clonotype. V is TRBV4-2 and J is TRBJ1-1; tentative D call: TRBD1 (5 bases). CDR3 length: 14 residues. Germline V gives CDR1 LGHNA, CDR2 YNFKEQ. V was shortened by 1 base and J by 10 bases, with 16 bases between the two germline ends. The CDR3 here is CASSQVTGRTGAFF. CDR3 DNA sequence: TGTGCCAGCAGCCAAGTAACTGGAAGAACAGGAGCTTTCTTT.

This chain connects TRBV6-5 to TRBJ2-7; possible D gene TRBD2, 5 bases. The V gene lost 2 bases and the J gene lost 4 bases, with 15 bases spanning the gap. The CDR3 has 15 residues. Germline V lookup: CDR1 MNHEY, CDR2 SVGAGI. The CDR3 coding sequence is TGTGCCAGCAGTTACGACCGGGCCGGGGTGTACGAGCAGTACTTC. It encodes CASSYDRAGVYEQYF.

The CDR3 DNA is TGCAGTGCAACTCCCGTGGGGAAGAGCTGGGATACGCAGTATTTT. Translating gives CSATPVGKSWDTQYF. The chain uses TRBV20-1 and TRBJ2-3; no firm D call. CDR3 length: 15 residues. Germline CDR1 and CDR2: DFQATT and SNEGSKA (reference sequence). With 6 bases removed from V and 6 bases from J, the gap between germline ends came to 22 bases.